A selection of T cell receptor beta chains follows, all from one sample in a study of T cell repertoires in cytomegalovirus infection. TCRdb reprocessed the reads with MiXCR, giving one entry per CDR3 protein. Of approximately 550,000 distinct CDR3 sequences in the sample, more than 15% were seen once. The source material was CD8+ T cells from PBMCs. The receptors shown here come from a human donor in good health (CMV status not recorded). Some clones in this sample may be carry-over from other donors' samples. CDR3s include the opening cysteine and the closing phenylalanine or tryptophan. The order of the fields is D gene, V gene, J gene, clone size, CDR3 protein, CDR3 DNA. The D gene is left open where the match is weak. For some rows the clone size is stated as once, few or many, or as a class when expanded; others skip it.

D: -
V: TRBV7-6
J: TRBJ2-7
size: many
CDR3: CASSWSLGETEQYF
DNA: TGTGCCAGCAGCTGGAGCTTAGGAGAGACCGAGCAGTACTTC

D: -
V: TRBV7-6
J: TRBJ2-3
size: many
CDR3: CASRLLGNQADTQYF
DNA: TGTGCCAGCAGGCTACTCGGCAACCAGGCAGATACGCAGTATTTT

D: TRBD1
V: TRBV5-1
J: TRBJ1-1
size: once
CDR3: CASSPYRGPTNTEAFF
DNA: TGCGCCAGCAGCCCCTACAGGGGACCGACAAACACTGAAGCTTTCTTT

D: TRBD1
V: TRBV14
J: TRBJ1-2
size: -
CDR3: CASSHRDRDYGYTF
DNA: TGTGCCAGCAGCCACCGGGACAGGGACTATGGCTACACCTTC

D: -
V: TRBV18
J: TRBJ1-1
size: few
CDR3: CASSPDGVEAFF
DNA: TGTGCCAGCTCACCCGACGGGGTTGAAGCTTTCTTT

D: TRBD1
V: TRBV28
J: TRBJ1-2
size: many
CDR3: CASSSLLGQGDYGYTF
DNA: TGTGCCAGCAGTTCTCTTCTAGGACAGGGAGACTATGGCTACACCTTC

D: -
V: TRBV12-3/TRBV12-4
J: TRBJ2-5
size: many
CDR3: CASSFGTVQETQYF
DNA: TGTGCCAGCAGTTTTGGGACCGTCCAAGAGACCCAGTACTTC

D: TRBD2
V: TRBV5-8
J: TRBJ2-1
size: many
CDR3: CASTGGRGNEQFF
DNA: TGTGCCAGCACGGGGGGGCGAGGTAATGAGCAGTTCTTC

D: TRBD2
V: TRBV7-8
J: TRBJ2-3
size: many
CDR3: CASRQIAGVQDTQYF
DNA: TGTGCCAGCAGGCAGATAGCGGGAGTTCAAGATACGCAGTATTTT

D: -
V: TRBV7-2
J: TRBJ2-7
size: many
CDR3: CASSFSDLEQYF
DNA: TGTGCCAGCAGCTTTTCGGATCTCGAGCAGTACTTC

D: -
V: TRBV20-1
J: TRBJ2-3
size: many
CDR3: CSAREIDTQYF
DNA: TGCAGTGCTAGAGAAATAGATACGCAGTATTTT

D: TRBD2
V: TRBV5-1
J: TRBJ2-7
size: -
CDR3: CASSLGPRLAGHEQNF
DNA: TGCGCCAGCAGCTTAGGCCCCCGACTAGCGGGGCACGAGCAGAACTTC

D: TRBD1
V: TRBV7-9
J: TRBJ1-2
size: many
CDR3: CASSQQTGTDNYGYTF
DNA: TGTGCCAGCAGCCAACAGACCGGGACAGATAACTATGGCTACACCTTC

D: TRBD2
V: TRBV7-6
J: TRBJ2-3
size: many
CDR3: CASSLFGGSTDTQYF
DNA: TGTGCCAGCAGCTTATTCGGCGGGAGTACAGATACGCAGTATTTT

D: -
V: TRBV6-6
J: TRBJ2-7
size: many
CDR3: CASSSGMSIGYEQYF
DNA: TGTGCCAGCAGTTCTGGTATGTCCATCGGTTACGAGCAGTACTTC

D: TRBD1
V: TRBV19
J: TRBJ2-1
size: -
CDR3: CASSIRDRVRDEQFF
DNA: TGTGCCAGTAGTATCCGGGACAGGGTTCGGGATGAGCAGTTCTTC

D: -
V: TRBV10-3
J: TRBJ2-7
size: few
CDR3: CAIKGGGTRTYEQYF
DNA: TGTGCCATCAAGGGTGGCGGGACCCGGACCTACGAGCAGTACTTC

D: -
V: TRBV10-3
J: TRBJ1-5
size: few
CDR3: CAISSRGDSNQPQHF
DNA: TGTGCCATCAGTTCTCGGGGAGATAGCAATCAGCCCCAGCATTTT

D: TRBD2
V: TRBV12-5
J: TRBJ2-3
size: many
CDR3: CASPSLAGGTDTQYF
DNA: TGTGCTAGCCCCTCCCTAGCGGGGGGCACAGATACGCAGTATTTT

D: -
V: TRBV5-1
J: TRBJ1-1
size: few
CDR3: CASSFRKDVEAFF
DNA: TGCGCCAGCAGCTTCAGGAAAGACGTTGAAGCTTTCTTT

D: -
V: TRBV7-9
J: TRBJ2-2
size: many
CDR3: CASPAANTGELFF
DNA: TGTGCCAGCCCAGCCGCGAACACCGGGGAGCTGTTTTTT

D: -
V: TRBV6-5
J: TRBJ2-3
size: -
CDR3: CASSSLWPTDTQYF
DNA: TGTGCCAGCAGTTCCCTCTGGCCCACAGATACGCAGTATTTT

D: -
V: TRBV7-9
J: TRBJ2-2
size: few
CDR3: CASSFSLGDLGTGELFF
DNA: TGTGCCAGCAGCTTCTCCTTGGGGGACCTCGGCACCGGGGAGCTGTTTTTT

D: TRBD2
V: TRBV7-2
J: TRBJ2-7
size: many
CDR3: CASSPGLAGVYEQYF
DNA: TGTGCCAGCAGCCCGGGACTAGCGGGAGTATACGAGCAGTACTTC

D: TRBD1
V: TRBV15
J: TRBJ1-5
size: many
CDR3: CATSRERLDRGYEPQHF
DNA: TGTGCCACCAGCAGAGAACGCCTGGACAGGGGCTATGAGCCCCAGCATTTT

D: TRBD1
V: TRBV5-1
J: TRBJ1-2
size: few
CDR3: CASSSQGVDYGYTF
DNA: TGCGCCAGCAGCTCTCAGGGGGTTGACTATGGCTACACCTTC

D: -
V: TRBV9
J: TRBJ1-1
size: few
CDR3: CASSVAQMNAEAFF
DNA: TGTGCCAGCAGCGTAGCACAGATGAACGCTGAAGCTTTCTTT

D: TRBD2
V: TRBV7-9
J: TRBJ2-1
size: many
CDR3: CASSLGLAGEHEQFF
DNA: TGTGCCAGCAGCCTCGGACTAGCGGGAGAACATGAGCAGTTCTTC

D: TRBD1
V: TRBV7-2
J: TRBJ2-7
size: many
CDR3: CASSWDRDSYEQYF
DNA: TGTGCCAGCAGCTGGGACAGGGATTCCTACGAGCAGTACTTC

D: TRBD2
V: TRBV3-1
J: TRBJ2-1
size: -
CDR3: CASTPERVAGHYNEQFF
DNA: TGTGCCAGCACACCCGAAAGGGTAGCGGGGCACTACAATGAGCAGTTCTTC

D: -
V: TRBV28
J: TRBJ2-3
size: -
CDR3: CASSSYTGTSTDTQYF
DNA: TGTGCCAGCAGTTCGTATACAGGGACTAGCACAGATACGCAGTATTTT

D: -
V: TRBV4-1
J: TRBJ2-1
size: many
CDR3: CASSQESDNEQFF
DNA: TGCGCCAGCAGCCAAGAATCCGACAATGAGCAGTTCTTC

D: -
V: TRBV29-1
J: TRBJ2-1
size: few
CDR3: CSVVIDEQFF
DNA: TGCAGCGTTGTGATAGATGAGCAGTTCTTC

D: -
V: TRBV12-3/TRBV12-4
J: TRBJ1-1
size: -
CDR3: CASSLVIGGPTEAFF
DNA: TGTGCCAGCAGTTTAGTGATTGGAGGGCCCACTGAAGCTTTCTTT

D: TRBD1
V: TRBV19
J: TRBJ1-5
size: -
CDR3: CASSAQDRDRQPQHF
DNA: TGTGCCAGTAGTGCGCAGGACAGGGATCGGCAGCCCCAGCATTTT

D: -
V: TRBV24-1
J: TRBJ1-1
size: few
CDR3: CATSSGGSGTEAFF
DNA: TGTGCCACCAGCTCCGGGGGCTCCGGGACTGAAGCTTTCTTT

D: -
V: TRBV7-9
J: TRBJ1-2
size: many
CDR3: CASSSIDSRVQGYTF
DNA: TGTGCCAGCAGCTCAATCGACAGTCGGGTGCAAGGCTACACCTTC

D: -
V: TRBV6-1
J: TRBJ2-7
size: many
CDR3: CASSHPTETPYEQYF
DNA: TGTGCCAGCAGTCATCCGACGGAGACCCCCTACGAGCAGTACTTC

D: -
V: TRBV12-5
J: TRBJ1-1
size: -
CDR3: CASGSDREAFF
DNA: TGTGCTAGTGGCTCCGACAGGGAAGCTTTCTTT

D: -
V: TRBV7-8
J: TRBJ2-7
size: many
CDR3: CASSLERQVTYEQYF
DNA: TGTGCCAGCAGCTTAGAAAGACAGGTTACCTACGAGCAGTACTTC

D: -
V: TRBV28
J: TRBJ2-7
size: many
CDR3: CATVGSSYEQYF
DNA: TGTGCCACCGTGGGCTCTTCCTACGAGCAGTACTTC

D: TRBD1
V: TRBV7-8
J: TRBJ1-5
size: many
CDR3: CASSLGATQGALQPQHF
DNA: TGTGCCAGCAGCTTAGGGGCCACTCAGGGGGCCCTCCAGCCCCAGCATTTT

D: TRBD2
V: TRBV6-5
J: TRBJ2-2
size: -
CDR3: CASSYGGENTGELFF
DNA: TGTGCCAGCAGTTACGGGGGGGAGAACACCGGGGAGCTGTTTTTT

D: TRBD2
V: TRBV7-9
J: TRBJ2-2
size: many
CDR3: CASSLPTSGTGELFF
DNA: TGTGCCAGCAGCTTACCCACTAGCGGTACCGGGGAGCTGTTTTTT

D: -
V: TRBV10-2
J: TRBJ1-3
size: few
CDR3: CASSEGSSGNTIYF
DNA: TGCGCCAGCAGTGAGGGGAGCTCTGGAAACACCATATATTTT

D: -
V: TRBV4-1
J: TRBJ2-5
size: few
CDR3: CASSQDLGGETQYF
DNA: TGCGCCAGCAGCCAAGATTTGGGCGGGGAGACCCAGTACTTC

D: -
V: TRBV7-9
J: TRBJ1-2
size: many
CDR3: CASSPQGNLNYGYTF
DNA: TGTGCCAGCAGCCCACAGGGAAATCTTAACTATGGCTACACCTTC

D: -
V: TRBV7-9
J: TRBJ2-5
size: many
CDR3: CASSHRSETQYF
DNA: TGTGCCAGCAGCCACCGATCTGAGACCCAGTACTTC

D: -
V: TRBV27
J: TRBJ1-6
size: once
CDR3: CASKWGGGNSPLHF
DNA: TGTGCCAGCAAATGGGGGGGGGGTAATTCACCCCTCCACTTT

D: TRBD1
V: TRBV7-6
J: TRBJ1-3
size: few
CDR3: CASSHSGTGVFGNTIYF
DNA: TGTGCCAGCAGCCACTCCGGGACAGGGGTATTCGGAAACACCATATATTTT

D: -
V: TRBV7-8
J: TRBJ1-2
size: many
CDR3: CASSLGMVGYGYTF
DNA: TGTGCCAGCAGCTTAGGAATGGTGGGCTATGGCTACACCTTC

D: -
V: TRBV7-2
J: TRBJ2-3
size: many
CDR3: CASSFERPDTDTQYF
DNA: TGTGCCAGCAGCTTTGAGAGGCCAGACACAGATACGCAGTATTTT

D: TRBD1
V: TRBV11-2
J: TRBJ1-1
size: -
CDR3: CASSFPGQGKNTEAFF
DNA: TGTGCCAGCAGCTTCCCGGGACAGGGGAAGAACACTGAAGCTTTCTTT

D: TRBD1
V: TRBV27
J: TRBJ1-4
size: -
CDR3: CASSLLGTGGINEKLFF
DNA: TGTGCCAGCAGTTTATTGGGGACAGGGGGCATTAATGAAAAACTGTTTTTT

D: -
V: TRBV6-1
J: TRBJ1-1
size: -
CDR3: CASSVRGHTEAFF
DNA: TGTGCCAGCAGTGTGAGGGGACACACTGAAGCTTTCTTT

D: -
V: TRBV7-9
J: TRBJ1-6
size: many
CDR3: CASTTPRHAGSPLHF
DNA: TGTGCCAGCACCACTCCTAGACACGCCGGGTCACCCCTCCACTTT